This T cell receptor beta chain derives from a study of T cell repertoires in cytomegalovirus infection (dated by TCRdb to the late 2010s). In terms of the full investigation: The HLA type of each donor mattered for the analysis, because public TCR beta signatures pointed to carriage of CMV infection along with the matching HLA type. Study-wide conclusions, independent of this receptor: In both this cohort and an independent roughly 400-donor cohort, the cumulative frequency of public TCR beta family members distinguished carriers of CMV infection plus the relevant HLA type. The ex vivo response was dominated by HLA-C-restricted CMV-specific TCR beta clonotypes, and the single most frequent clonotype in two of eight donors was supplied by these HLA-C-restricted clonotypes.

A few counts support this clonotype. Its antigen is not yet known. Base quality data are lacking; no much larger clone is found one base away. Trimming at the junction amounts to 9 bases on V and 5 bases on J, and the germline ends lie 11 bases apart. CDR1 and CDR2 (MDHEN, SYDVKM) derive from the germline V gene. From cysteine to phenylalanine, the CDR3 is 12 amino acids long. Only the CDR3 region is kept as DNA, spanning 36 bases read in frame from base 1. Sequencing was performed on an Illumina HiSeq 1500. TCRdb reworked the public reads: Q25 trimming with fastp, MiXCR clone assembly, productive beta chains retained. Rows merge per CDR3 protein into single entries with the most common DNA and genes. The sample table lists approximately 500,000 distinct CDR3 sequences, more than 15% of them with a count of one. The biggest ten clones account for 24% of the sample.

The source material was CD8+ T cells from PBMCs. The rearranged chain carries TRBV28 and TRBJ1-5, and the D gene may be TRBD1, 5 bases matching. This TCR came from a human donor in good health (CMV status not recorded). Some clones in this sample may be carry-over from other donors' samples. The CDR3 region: CASGTDHQPQHF. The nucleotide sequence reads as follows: TGTGCCAGTGGGACGGACCATCAGCCCCAGCATTTT.